This passage covers 29 T cell receptor beta chains from one sample sequenced in a study of OX40 agonist ivuxolimab in advanced cancers. Measured with immunoSEQ multiplex PCR; TCRdb has only the in-frame clones, and not every one. This sample has about 49,000 clones; 81% occur once, and the top ten carry around 6.8%. The sample here was CD4+ or CD8+ T cells sorted from blood, taken in a trial of the OX40 agonist ivuxolimab. The receptors were gathered from an adult with an advanced solid tumor such as melanoma, head and neck, liver or kidney cancer.

The rearrangement joins TRBV10-2 to TRBJ1-6; the D is unclear. The CDR3 runs 12 residues. Per the germline V gene, CDR1 is WSHSY and CDR2 is SAAADI. The V end lost 3 bases, the J end lost 10 bases, and 7 bases lay between the germline ends. CDR3: CASSDSRSPLHF. For the CDR3, the DNA is TGCGCCAGCAGTGACAGTCGGTCACCCCTCCACTTT.

This chain uses TRBV29-1 with TRBJ2-3, with TRBD2 matching 9 bases. The germline CDR1 and CDR2 sequences are SQVTM and ANQGSEA. V lost 2 bases, J lost 4 bases, and 10 bases stayed unmatched. The CDR3 is 16 residues long. In DNA, the CDR3 is TGCAGCGTTGAATTCTCCACTAGCGGGTTTGCAGATACGCAGTATTTT. It is translated as CSVEFSTSGFADTQYF.

This sequence joins TRBV28 and TRBJ1-2; D is possibly TRBD1 (5 bases). The CDR3 has 15 residues. Trimming took 3 bases from V and 8 from J, leaving 19 bases between them. From germline, CDR1 is MDHEN and CDR2 SYDVKM. The CDR3 loop is CASSLGVIGGVGYTF. The CDR3 nucleotides are TGTGCCAGCAGTTTGGGGGTGATTGGAGGGGTCGGCTACACCTTC.

V usage is TRBV7-6 and J usage is TRBJ2-3; D is ambiguous. Trimming removed 2 bases from V and 4 bases from J, with 10 bases in between. This CDR3 contains 14 residues. CDR1 is SGHVS and CDR2 is FNYEAQ in the germline V gene. The CDR3 loop reads CASSLYVQADTQYF. The CDR3 DNA sequence: TGTGCCAGCAGCTTATATGTGCAAGCAGATACGCAGTATTTT. Based on the CDR3 plus reference TRBV7-6 and TRBJ2-3, the full variable domain is GAGVSQSPRYKVTKRGQDVALRCDPISGHVSLYWYRQALGQGPEFLTYFNYEAQQDKSGLPNDRFSAERPEGSISTLTIQRTEQRDSAMYRCASSLYVQADTQYFGPGTRLTVL.

The chain recombines TRBV9 with TRBJ2-7, with D possibly being TRBD2 (6 bases). CDR1 SGDLS and CDR2 YYNGEE come from the germline V gene. The germline V and J ends were trimmed by 0 bases and 0 bases, with 10 bases remaining between them. There are 15 residues in the CDR3. The CDR3 DNA reads as TGTGCCAGCAGCGTAGGCCTCGGGAGCTCCTACGAGCAGTACTTC. It encodes CASSVGLGSSYEQYF.

The chain couples TRBV5-4 to TRBJ1-4; 10 bases match TRBD1. The CDR3 totals 14 residues. V was clipped by 3 bases and J by 7 bases; unmatched bases: 3. Germline lookup yields CDR1 SGHNT and CDR2 YYREEE (reference sequence). The CDR3 coding sequence is TGTGCCAGCAGCTCCCGGGACAGGGGTGAAAAACTGTTTTTT. Translating it yields CASSSRDRGEKLFF.

This chain uses TRBV7-9 with TRBJ1-5, with D possibly being TRBD1 (5 bases). Germline values: CDR1 SEHNR, CDR2 FQNEAQ (reference sequence). CDR3 length equals 14 residues. V was clipped by 4 bases and J by 7 bases, with 14 bases between them. CDR3 nucleotides: TGTGCCAGCAGCTCGGGGGGTGGCACACAGCCCCAGCATTTT. This codes for CASSSGGGTQPQHF.

V is TRBV29-1 and J is TRBJ2-3; D unclear. V gave up 0 bases and J gave up 3 bases, with 7 bases separating them. This CDR3 spans 13 amino acids. Germline V gene lookup returns CDR1 SQVTM and CDR2 ANQGSEA. CDR3 protein: CSVEERLTDTQYF. For the CDR3, the DNA is TGCAGCGTTGAAGAACGGCTGACAGATACGCAGTATTTT.

V gene TRBV27 combines with J gene TRBJ1-3, with D unclear. V was shortened by 3 bases and J by 0 bases, with 6 bases between the two germline ends. Germline V gives CDR1 MNHEY, CDR2 SMNVEV (reference sequence). The CDR3 covers 14 residues. CDR3 amino acids: CASSLRASGNTIYF. The CDR3 nucleotides read TGTGCCAGCAGTTTGAGGGCCTCTGGAAACACCATATATTTT.

V is TRBV6-5 and J is TRBJ2-7; TRBD1 is a possible D gene (6 bases). V was trimmed by 6 bases and J by 0 bases, leaving 12 bases between them. The CDR3 runs to 14 residues. The germline V gene has CDR1 MNHEY and CDR2 SVGAGI. The CDR3, as DNA: TGTGCCAGCAGCCTGACAGGAAACTCCTACGAGCAGTACGTC. Its translation: CASSLTGNSYEQYV.

This clone was seen once. The chain has TRBV9 and TRBJ2-1; TRBD2 agrees at 9 bases. CDR3 length equals 17 residues. The junction had 12 bases not matched to a gene; V was cut back by 4 bases and J by 4 bases. Germline values: CDR1 SGDLS, CDR2 YYNGEE. The CDR3 nucleotides are TGTGCCAGCAGCCTCTCCCCAACTAGCGGGTTATACAATGAGCAGTTCTTC. Amino acid sequence: CASSLSPTSGLYNEQFF.

The genes are TRBV29-1 and TRBJ2-6; D is uncertain. The CDR3 consists of 15 residues. CDR1 SQVTM and CDR2 ANQGSEA come from the germline V gene. V was shortened by 6 bases and J by 2 bases, with 14 bases between the two germline ends. CDR3 bases: TGCAGCGTAGCCATCAAGGGAACTGGGGCCAACGTCCTGACTTTC. It translates to CSVAIKGTGANVLTF.

The CDR3 DNA is TGTGCCAGCAGTTTAGGAGACAGCAGATCTGGAAACACCATATATTTT. It specifies CASSLGDSRSGNTIYF. The chain uses TRBV27 and TRBJ1-3; tentative D call: TRBD1 (5 bases). The CDR3 runs to 16 residues. Germline CDR1 reads MNHEY; CDR2 reads SMNVEV (reference sequence). V dropped 2 bases and J dropped 1 base, with 12 bases sitting between them.

This clone was counted only a few times. This chain joins TRBV27 and TRBJ1-1; TRBD1 aligns across 8 bases. Germline assignment: CDR1 MNHEY and CDR2 SMNVEV (reference sequence). CDR3 length: 15 residues. The junction had 7 bases not matched to a gene; V was cut back by 7 bases and J by 0 bases. Here the CDR3 reads CASKQGGLMNTEAFF. CDR3 DNA: TGTGCCAGCAAACAGGGGGGCCTAATGAACACTGAAGCTTTCTTT.

This rearrangement joins TRBV19 to TRBJ2-7, with D hard to call. Trimming took 6 bases from V and 3 from J, leaving 12 bases between them. Germline loops: CDR1 LNHDA, CDR2 SQIVND (reference sequence). The CDR3 extends over 13 amino acids. The CDR3: CASSGVSGYEQYF. Here the CDR3 DNA reads TGTGCCAGTAGCGGAGTAAGTGGCTACGAGCAGTACTTC.

This chain uses TRBV6-1 with TRBJ1-5, with a tentative D call TRBD1 (5 bases). Germline V gives CDR1 MNHNS, CDR2 SASEGT. This CDR3 region has 15 residues. Trimming cost V 2 bases and J 4 bases, with 12 bases left between them. The CDR3 DNA is TGTGCCAGCAGTGAATTTTCAGGGCCGAATCAGCCCCAGCATTTT. This sequence encodes CASSEFSGPNQPQHF.

CDR3 loop: CASSLMAGEETQYF. DNA for the CDR3: TGTGCCAGCAGCTTAATGGCGGGAGAAGAGACCCAGTACTTC. The chain couples TRBV11-2 to TRBJ2-5; TRBD2 matches 7 bases. The V gene's germline CDR1 is SGHAT and CDR2 FQNNGV. This CDR3 comprises 14 residues. V gave up 2 bases and J gave up 3 bases; unmatched junction bases: 3.

This clone has a handful of counts. The rearrangement uses TRBV7-9 and TRBJ2-3; TRBD2 agrees at 7 bases. The CDR3 consists of 13 residues. The ends lost 7 bases at V and 4 bases at J; junction bases unmatched: 5. Germline values: CDR1 SEHNR, CDR2 FQNEAQ (reference sequence). The CDR3 sequence is CASMSGGADTQYF. CDR3 sequence (DNA): TGTGCCAGCATGTCTGGGGGGGCAGATACGCAGTATTTT.

This chain links TRBV13 with TRBJ1-2; D not resolved. Trimming stripped 6 bases from V and 4 bases from J, with 9 bases between. Germline CDR1 PRHDT, CDR2 FYEKMQ (reference sequence). CDR3 length equals 12 residues. The CDR3 spells CASSPGGYGYTF. CDR3 nucleotides: TGTGCCAGCAGTCCGGGAGGCTATGGCTACACCTTC. Looking up the rest from reference TRBV13 and TRBJ1-2 gives the full variable domain: AAGVIQSPRHLIKEKRETATLKCYPIPRHDTVYWYQQGPGQDPQFLISFYEKMQSDKGSIPDRFSAQQFSDYHSELNMSSLELGDSALYFCASSPGGYGYTFGSGTRLTVV.

The chain couples TRBV6-5 to TRBJ2-1; a possible D gene is TRBD2 (5 bases). Germline loops: CDR1 MNHEY, CDR2 SVGAGI. CDR3 length: 15 amino acids. V gave up 5 bases and J gave up 6 bases, with 17 bases separating them. The chain's CDR3 is CASSLAPGRVNEQFF. CDR3 sequence (DNA): TGTGCCAGCAGTCTAGCCCCGGGCCGCGTCAATGAGCAGTTCTTC.

J is TRBJ1-2 and V is TRBV5-1; no definite D call. CDR3 length equals 11 residues. The V end lost 4 bases, the J end lost 4 bases, and 5 bases lay between the germline ends. Germline CDR1 and CDR2: SGHRS and YFSETQ. The CDR3: CASSGVYGYTF. CDR3 nucleotide sequence: TGCGCCAGCAGCGGGGTCTATGGCTACACCTTC. Filled out from reference TRBV5-1 and TRBJ1-2, the complete variable domain reads KAGVTQTPRYLIKTRGQQVTLSCSPISGHRSVSWYQQTPGQGLQFLFEYFSETQRNKGNFPGRFSGRQFSNSRSEMNVSTLELGDSALYLCASSGVYGYTFGSGTRLTVV.

The chain's CDR3 is CASGGLDDTDTQYF. CDR3 in DNA: TGTGCCAGCGGAGGGCTCGATGACACAGATACGCAGTATTTT. The chain has TRBV28 and TRBJ2-3; weak D call: TRBD2 (6 bases). The CDR3 length is 14 residues. Germline values: CDR1 MDHEN, CDR2 SYDVKM. Trimming cost V 8 bases and J 2 bases, with 14 bases left between them.

The rearrangement links TRBV28 to TRBJ2-4; no reliable D call. The V end was cut by 6 bases, the J end by 6 bases, with 9 bases between. The CDR3 totals 12 residues. Per the germline V gene, CDR1 is MDHEN and CDR2 is SYDVKM. This CDR3 reads CASSPAPNIQYF. Here the CDR3 DNA reads TGTGCCAGCAGCCCTGCGCCAAACATTCAGTACTTC.

This rearrangement joins TRBV15 to TRBJ2-3; TRBD1 matches at 8 bases. Germline CDR1 reads LNHNV; CDR2 reads YYDKDF (reference sequence). V lost 0 bases, J lost 6 bases, and 5 bases stayed unmatched. The CDR3 has 15 residues. The CDR3 nucleotides are TGTGCCACCAGCAGAGATCGGGCAGGGGGCGATACGCAGTATTTT. The encoded protein is CATSRDRAGGDTQYF.

This chain connects TRBV4-1 to TRBJ2-1; D perhaps matches TRBD1 (5 bases). The germline gives CDR1 MGHRA, CDR2 YSYEKL. Deletions cut 0 bases from V and 10 bases from J, with 10 bases between. This CDR3 contains 13 residues. CDR3 sequence (DNA): TGCGCCAGCAGCCAAGATCTCACAGGAGAGCAGTTCTTC. Translation gives CASSQDLTGEQFF.

The rearrangement links TRBV7-2 to TRBJ1-5; D gene unclear. Germline values: CDR1 SGHTA, CDR2 FQGNSA. The CDR3 is 14 amino acids. Trimming cost V 5 bases and J 8 bases, with 16 bases left between them. The CDR3 sequence is CASSPPGGSEPQHF. CDR3 bases: TGTGCCAGCAGCCCCCCGGGCGGGTCAGAGCCCCAGCATTTT.

J is TRBJ1-2 and V is TRBV4-3; 7 bases match TRBD1. From germline, CDR1 is LGHNA and CDR2 YSLEER. Trimming took 3 bases from V and 4 from J; bases not matched to a gene: 8. The CDR3 is made up of 15 amino acids. DNA of the CDR3: TGCGCCAGCAGCCAGACAACGACAGGGATCTATGGCTACACCTTC. It codes for CASSQTTTGIYGYTF.

Points on this clone: A junction end diverges from the germline sequence, so it may reflect a read error. The chain has TRBV9 and TRBJ2-1, with a weak D call TRBD1 (5 bases). Germline CDR1 is SGDLS and CDR2 is YYNGEE. CDR3 size: 14 residues. The CDR3 spells CTSSVGARYNEQFF. Written as DNA, the CDR3 is TGTACCAGCAGCGTAGGGGCTAGATACAATGAGCAGTTCTTC.

The J gene is TRBJ1-1, the V gene TRBV4-3, with D hard to call. The CDR3 runs 14 residues. V was clipped by 0 bases and J by 2 bases, with 7 bases between them. Germline CDR1 is LGHNA and CDR2 is YSLEER. The CDR3 protein is CASSQDPGNTEAFF. The CDR3 bases are TGCGCCAGCAGCCAAGACCCGGGAAACACTGAAGCTTTCTTT.